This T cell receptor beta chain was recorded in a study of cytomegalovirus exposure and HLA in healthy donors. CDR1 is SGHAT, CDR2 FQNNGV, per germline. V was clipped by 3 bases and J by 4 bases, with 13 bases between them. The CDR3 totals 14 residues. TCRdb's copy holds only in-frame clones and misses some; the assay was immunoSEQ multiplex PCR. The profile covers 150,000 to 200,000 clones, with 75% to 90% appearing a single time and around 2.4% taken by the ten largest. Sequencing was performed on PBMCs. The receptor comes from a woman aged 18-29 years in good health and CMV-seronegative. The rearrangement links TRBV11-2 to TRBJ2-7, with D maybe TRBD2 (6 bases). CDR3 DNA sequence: TGTGCCAGCAGCTTGTCCCGGGACTTTTACGAGCAGTACTTC. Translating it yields CASSLSRDFYEQYF.